The 21 T cell receptor beta chains reported below all come from one sample, sequenced in a study of CD8+ T cells in alopecia areata. Treatment: oral pan-JAK inhibitor, 5-10 mg twice daily. Isolated RNA was reverse transcribed into cDNA used as the sequencing template. Produced via immunoSEQ multiplex PCR; TCRdb's table is partial and in-frame only. The table includes approximately 200,000 clones, roughly 60% detected once. Sequencing used CD4+ T cells sorted from blood, obtained at week 24, from a patient treated with tofacitinib. The receptors shown here come from a human donor with alopecia areata.

The chain is built from TRBV5-1 and TRBJ2-1, with D possibly matching TRBD1 (5 bases). Trimming shortened V by 0 bases and J by 0 bases, and 7 bases separated the two germline ends. The CDR3 length is 15 residues. CDR1 is SGHRS, CDR2 YFSETQ, per germline. The CDR3 loop is CASSLDRSSYNEQFF. The CDR3 nucleotides read TGCGCCAGCAGCTTGGACAGGAGCTCCTACAATGAGCAGTTCTTC.

This clone was detected a few times. The chain is built from TRBV10-3 and TRBJ2-3, with D possibly TRBD2 on 6 matching bases. The V end was cut by 4 bases, the J end by 8 bases, with 13 bases between. From germline, CDR1 is ENHRY and CDR2 SYGVKD. The CDR3 length is 13 residues. CDR3 in amino acids: CAISASAGGTQYF. DNA for the CDR3: TGTGCCATCAGTGCATCAGCGGGCGGTACGCAGTATTTT.

The V and J genes are TRBV5-4 and TRBJ1-2; TRBD1 agrees at 7 bases. Germline V gene lookup returns CDR1 SGHNT and CDR2 YYREEE (reference sequence). Unmatched junction bases numbered 6, after V lost 3 bases and J lost 4 bases. The CDR3 is 14 amino acids. CDR3 loop: CASSSTGLVYGYTF. In DNA form, the CDR3 reads TGTGCCAGCAGCTCGACAGGGCTCGTCTATGGCTACACCTTC.

The gene calls are TRBV7-2 and TRBJ2-7; no reliable D call. Trimming cost V 1 base and J 7 bases, with 11 bases left between them. CDR1 and CDR2 (germline): SGHTA, FQGNSA. The CDR3 has 13 amino acids. CDR3 region: CASSLDGWGEQYF. DNA for the CDR3: TGTGCCAGCAGCTTAGACGGGTGGGGAGAGCAGTACTTC.

The chain combines TRBV15 with TRBJ1-3; D possibly corresponds to TRBD1 (6 bases). The CDR3 runs to 13 residues. The germline CDR1 and CDR2 sequences are LNHNV and YYDKDF (reference sequence). V was shortened by 7 bases and J by 7 bases, with 14 bases between the two germline ends. CDR3 in amino acids: CATTSGAGNTIYF. The DNA of the CDR3 is TGTGCCACCACCTCGGGGGCCGGGAACACCATATATTTT.

The sample holds a few counts of this clone. The chain recombines TRBV18 with TRBJ1-2; 12 bases are shared with TRBD1. The CDR3 length is 15 residues. With 5 bases clipped from V and 4 bases from J, the junction kept 5 bases outside the gene matches. In germline, CDR1 is KGHSH, CDR2 LQKENI. In DNA form, the CDR3 reads TGTGCCAGCTCAACAGGGACAGGGGGCGCCTATGGCTACACCTTC. Translation: CASSTGTGGAYGYTF.

This clone was detected a few times. The chain is built from TRBV2 and TRBJ2-1, with 11 positions matching TRBD2. This CDR3 is 17 amino acids long. Unmatched junction bases numbered 12, after V lost 10 bases and J lost 1 base. CDR1 is SNHLY and CDR2 is FYNNEI in the germline V gene. CDR3 sequence: CATSSALAGGSYNEQFF. The CDR3 DNA reads TGTGCCACCAGCTCAGCTCTAGCGGGAGGTTCCTACAATGAGCAGTTCTTC. The variable domain in full, with the rest retrieved from reference TRBV2 and TRBJ2-1, is EPEVTQTPSHQVTQMGQEVILRCVPISNHLYFYWYRQILGQKVEFLVSFYNNEISEKSEIFDDQFSVERPDGSNFTLKIRSTKLEDSAMYFCATSSALAGGSYNEQFFGPGTRLTVL.

The chain combines TRBV4-2 with TRBJ2-5, with TRBD1 matching 8 bases. V dropped 1 base and J dropped 5; count of bases not matched to a gene: 6. The CDR3 totals 15 residues. Germline V gene sequence: CDR1 LGHNA, CDR2 YNFKEQ. The CDR3 DNA reads as TGTGCCAGCAGCCAAGCCTACCGGGACAGGGAGACCCAGTACTTC. This translates into CASSQAYRDRETQYF.

The chain links TRBV30 to TRBJ1-1, with a possible D match to TRBD1 (6 bases). Germline V gene data show CDR1 as GTSNPN and CDR2 as SVGIG (reference sequence). The V end lost 3 bases, the J end lost 0 bases, and 8 bases lay between the germline ends. This CDR3 has 13 amino acids. The CDR3 sequence is CAWRRTVNTEAFF. CDR3 in DNA: TGTGCCTGGAGGAGGACAGTGAACACTGAAGCTTTCTTT.

V and J are TRBV29-1 and TRBJ1-3; D not certain. The CDR3 contains 10 residues. Germline V gene sequence: CDR1 SQVTM, CDR2 ANQGSEA. CDR3 nucleotides: TGCAGGGAATCTGGAAACACCATATATTTT. It codes for CRESGNTIYF.

This clone appeared once. The genes are TRBV11-2 and TRBJ2-2, with D uncertain. The germline V gene has CDR1 SGHAT and CDR2 FQNNGV. The length of the CDR3 is 14 residues. Trimming took off 5 bases at V and 6 bases at J, with 13 bases between the two ends. This CDR3 is CASSPPQYSGELFF. In DNA, the CDR3 is TGTGCCAGCAGCCCACCCCAGTATTCCGGGGAGCTGTTTTTT.

The chain has TRBV7-2 and TRBJ2-1; a weak D match, TRBD2 (5 bases). The length of the CDR3 is 15 residues. The V end lost 5 bases, the J end lost 8 bases, and 19 bases lay between the germline ends. Germline V lookup: CDR1 SGHTA, CDR2 FQGNSA. Here the CDR3 reads CASSLGPLGVYEQFF. CDR3 nucleotides: TGTGCCAGCAGCCTCGGACCTCTCGGGGTCTATGAGCAGTTCTTC.

Regarding this clone: This specimen includes other DNA sequences encoding the same CDR3. This chain joins TRBV7-2 and TRBJ1-1; weak D call: TRBD1 (6 bases). CDR1 and CDR2 from the germline V gene are SGHTA and FQGNSA. This CDR3 has 13 amino acids. V was shortened by 3 bases and J by 1 base, with 6 bases between the two germline ends. This CDR3 is CASSFRGNTEAFF. CDR3 nucleotide sequence: TGTGCCAGCAGCTTCAGGGGGAACACTGAAGCTTTCTTT.

V usage is TRBV4-2 and J usage is TRBJ1-5, with 7 bases identical to TRBD1. CDR1 is LGHNA and CDR2 is YNFKEQ in the germline V gene. The CDR3 is 15 amino acids. V lost 3 bases to trimming and J lost 3 bases; unmatched junction nucleotides: 5. The CDR3: CASSHEGAFNQPQHF. CDR3 bases: TGTGCCAGCAGCCATGAGGGGGCATTCAATCAGCCCCAGCATTTT.

This clone appeared once. The rearrangement uses TRBV15 and TRBJ2-7; perhaps TRBD1 as D (5 bases). The germline CDR1 and CDR2 sequences are LNHNV and YYDKDF (reference sequence). V lost 3 bases to trimming and J lost 6 bases, with 15 bases between them. The CDR3 is 14 amino acids. CDR3 sequence: CATSSWQGMGEQYF. The CDR3 DNA sequence: TGTGCCACCAGCAGTTGGCAGGGAATGGGCGAGCAGTACTTC.

V is TRBV9 and J is TRBJ1-1; D is possibly TRBD1 (6 bases). Per the germline V gene, CDR1 is SGDLS and CDR2 is YYNGEE. The CDR3 sequence is 13 residues long. Trimming took off 3 bases at V and 3 bases at J, with 9 bases between the two ends. CDR3 loop: CASSEYRDTEAFF. The DNA of the CDR3 is TGTGCCAGCAGCGAATACAGGGACACTGAAGCTTTCTTT.

The chain couples TRBV7-2 to TRBJ2-7; possibly TRBD2 for D (6 bases). V gave up 6 bases and J gave up 2 bases, with 17 bases separating them. The CDR3 totals 15 residues. Germline CDR1 SGHTA, CDR2 FQGNSA. The CDR3, as DNA: TGTGCCAGCAGACGCGGGGCAGGAGGGGCCTACGAGCAGTACTTC. Translating it yields CASRRGAGGAYEQYF.

The chain joins TRBV7-3 to TRBJ2-1, with TRBD1 matching over 7 bases. Germline loops: CDR1 SGHTA, CDR2 FQGTGA. The CDR3 is 16 residues long. Losses at the gene ends were 4 bases for V and 7 bases for J; bases not matched to a gene: 13. CDR3 amino acids: CASSWGEGAPSNEQFF. CDR3 DNA: TGTGCCAGCAGCTGGGGAGAGGGGGCGCCCTCGAATGAGCAGTTCTTC.

V usage is TRBV30 and J usage is TRBJ2-3; 15 bases agree with TRBD2. V lost 2 bases and J lost 5; bases outside the gene matches: 5. Germline CDR1 GTSNPN, CDR2 SVGIG (reference sequence). There are 16 residues in the CDR3. CDR3 loop: CAWSHGLAGGIDTQYF. The CDR3 DNA reads as TGTGCCTGGAGTCATGGACTAGCGGGAGGGATAGATACGCAGTATTTT.

The table lists this clone with a count of one. The CDR3 is CAWTFAGGYPGGYTF. The CDR3, as DNA: TGTGCCTGGACGTTTGCGGGGGGTTATCCGGGTGGCTACACCTTC. The chain carries TRBV30 and TRBJ1-2, with D possibly TRBD1 on 5 matching bases. Per the germline V gene, CDR1 is GTSNPN and CDR2 is SVGIG (reference sequence). Trimming removed 4 bases at V and 7 bases at J, with 22 bases between. This CDR3 region has 15 residues.

The chain links TRBV4-2 to TRBJ2-7; 8 bases are a match to TRBD2. The CDR3 runs 15 residues. Germline assignment: CDR1 LGHNA and CDR2 YNFKEQ. Germline trimming cut 4 bases from V and 3 bases from J; bases unmatched to any gene: 8. The CDR3 DNA reads TGTGCCAGCAGCCCCGACGGGGGGGCCAACTACGAGCAGTACTTC. This sequence encodes CASSPDGGANYEQYF.